This paragraph covers one T cell receptor (beta chain) sequence. This sample is drawn from a study of T cell changes during pregnancy in multiple sclerosis. This CDR3 is built from 15 residues. The germline V gene encodes CDR1 SGHAT and CDR2 FQNNGV. Losses at the gene ends were 0 bases for V and 4 bases for J; bases not matched to a gene: 4. Data came from immunoSEQ multiplex PCR; TCRdb stores just in-frame clones and leaves some out. The table has 45,000 to 55,000 clones, over 80% seen once; the top ten hold about 0.15%. The J gene is TRBJ1-1, the V gene TRBV11-2; 8 bases are shared with TRBD1. The TCR comes from a female donor in good health, enrolled as a control in a pregnancy study. Specimen: CD4+ T cells from peripheral blood mononuclear cells, collected after pregnancy. CDR3 residues: CASSLDRGRTTEAFF. The CDR3 nucleotides are TGTGCCAGCAGCTTAGACAGGGGGCGGACCACTGAAGCTTTCTTT.